A single T cell receptor (beta chain) is shown here with its context. This clone's antigen is unknown. One base away there is no much larger clone; base qualities are not given. These data are taken from a study of CD8+ T cells in alopecia areata (dated by TCRdb to 2016 to 2018). Some background on the complete study: The treated patients took part in an open-label pilot trial in which moderate-to-severe alopecia areata was treated with oral tofacitinib at 5 to 10 mg twice daily. Patients on tofacitinib were biopsied at baseline and after 4 and 24 weeks of treatment, and several of the patients also had a later scalp biopsy. In humans, TCRbeta sequencing was performed on scalp tissue and on sorted CD4+ and CD8+ peripheral blood T cells from healthy controls and from patients with patchy or totalis/universalis alopecia areata. TCRbeta CDR3 regions were amplified by immunoSEQ multiplex PCR using 35 Vbeta forward and 13 Jbeta reverse primers. The study used high-throughput TCRbeta sequencing to examine T cell clonal expansion in alopecia areata, in both the C3H/HeJ mouse model and human patients. In treated patients, disease severity was measured using the SALT score, which gives the percentage of scalp surface area affected. Tofacitinib was administered for 6 to 18 months, and 6 months of follow-up off drug were then conducted to assess delayed response and recurrence. RNA came from the PAXgene miRNA kit for fixed scalp, the miRNeasy kit for PBMCs, and the RNeasy kit for mouse skin. Scalp clonality was compared across normal scalp (n=4), patchy alopecia areata scalp (n=8), and alopecia totalis/universalis scalp (n=8). Broader findings and caveats from the paper: Lesional scalp, especially in alopecia totalis/universalis, showed higher clonality and more expanded CD8+ clones than normal scalp, suggesting antigenic drive. TCR sequences shared between patients were less clear than in mice, possibly partly because of HLA diversity in the patient population. The treated cohort was small, with a single nonresponder, so links between baseline CD8+ expansion and response need larger studies. Scalp clonality and the number of expanded CD8+ clones among the top 100 scalp clones were significantly decreased by tofacitinib. Unlike mouse skin, where gammadelta T cells dominate, normal human skin contains resident alphabeta T cells that get sequenced too, which complicates analysis of the scalp TCR repertoire. During tofacitinib treatment, many expanded lesional clones remained in scalp and blood, and this persistence may partly explain relapse after treatment is stopped.

From the cysteine through the phenylalanine, the CDR3 covers 15 amino acids. Just the 45-base CDR3 DNA is kept, in frame starting at base 1. From a lookup of the germline V gene (reference sequence), CDR1 and CDR2 are LNHDA and SQIVND. V gives up 6 bases and J gives up 3 bases, and the segment between their germline ends measures 18 bases. In light of the paper, this sample's time point label describes: around 4 weeks on oral tofacitinib. The meaning of the sample's treatment or condition label: oral pan-JAK inhibitor, 5-10 mg twice daily. Peripheral blood and lesional scalp punch biopsies were obtained from patients with alopecia areata. PBMCs were isolated by density centrifugation and stained for CD3, CD4 and CD8, after which CD4+ and CD8+ T cells were sorted on a FACSAria. Library creation used the immunoSEQ multiplex PCR assay. RNA was extracted from all samples and reverse transcribed into cDNA, which served as template for TCR sequencing. SuperScript III was used for first-strand cDNA synthesis, primed with a 2:1 mix of oligo-dT and random hexamers. A synthetic immune receptor repertoire was used to gauge amplification bias, and whatever bias remained was removed computationally. The paper's processing steps were these. Raw reads were preprocessed for error removal, and CDR3 was defined according to IMGT conventions as running from the conserved cysteine to phenylalanine. To get clonality, Shannon entropy was normalized by log2 of the number of productive unique TCRs and the result was subtracted from 1. Whether scalp clones were CD4 or CD8 was inferred by matching scalp TCRbeta sequences against CD4 and CD8 repertoires sorted from blood. TCRdb stores this immuneACCESS table with in-frame sequences only. Part of the clones is absent; in the studies checked, under half of the shortfall reflects unresolved V genes, and no reason is known for the rest. V, J and clone size are taken as reported in that table, and D and trimming were inferred from the DNA itself. A total of 200,000 to 250,000 clones appear in this sample, 64% of them only once. The ten top clones hold around 4.2% of the sample.

Here the sequenced sample was CD4+ T cells sorted from blood, taken at week 4, from a patient treated with tofacitinib. This receptor was identified in a human donor with alopecia areata. The rearranged chain carries TRBV19 and TRBJ2-7, with the D gene uncertain. The CDR3 region: CASRPRWMGFYEQYF. The base sequence is TGTGCCAGTAGGCCGAGATGGATGGGCTTCTACGAGCAGTACTTC.